Sequencing of this TCR beta chain was carried out in a study of blood T cells in healthy people across ages. Germline V CDR1 and CDR2: SGHVS, FNYEAQ. The CDR3 is 19 residues long. Unmatched junction bases numbered 15, after V lost 1 base and J lost 3 bases. The second PCR ran roughly 6 to 11 cycles with a sample-barcoded 5' primer and J-beta primers. A single record per CDR3 protein comes from TCRdb applying MiXCR to the 5' RACE reads. The profile shows about 1.4 million distinct CDR3 sequences, approximately 59% of them singletons. The TCR comes from a man between 18 and 35 years old in good health. The V and J genes are TRBV7-6 and TRBJ2-7, with 10 bases identical to TRBD2. Sequenced material: blood. Written as DNA, the CDR3 is TGTGCCAGCAGCTTAGGAACCAGTCTAGGGACTAGCGAAGGCTACGAGCAGTACTTC. Protein sequence: CASSLGTSLGTSEGYEQYF.